Shown below are 6 T cell receptor beta chains from a single sample sequenced in a study of blood T cell repertoires in COVID-19. Method: immunoSEQ multiplex PCR; TCRdb's copy keeps in-frame clones and lacks some. The table records fewer than 95,000 clones, roughly 90% of them present only once. Material: peripheral blood. These receptors originate from a man aged 50 to 59 with active or convalescent COVID-19.

This chain connects TRBV28 to TRBJ1-2; tentatively, D is TRBD1 (6 bases). V lost 6 bases and J lost 8, with 13 bases in between. CDR1 and CDR2 from the germline V gene are MDHEN and SYDVKM. This CDR3 has 12 amino acids. The CDR3 sequence: CASRGDIFGYTF. CDR3 DNA: TGTGCCAGCAGAGGGGACATATTCGGCTACACCTTC.

This chain uses TRBV11-2 with TRBJ2-5; 9 bases are shared with TRBD1. The germline V gene encodes CDR1 SGHAT and CDR2 FQNNGV. This CDR3 is 15 amino acids long. J was trimmed by 5 bases and V by 0 bases; bases with no gene match: 4. The CDR3 DNA sequence: TGTGCCAGCAGCTTAGAGACAGGGGGATGGGAGACCCAGTACTTC. This sequence encodes CASSLETGGWETQYF.

J is TRBJ2-1 and V is TRBV19, with D perhaps TRBD2 (5 bases). Trimming stripped 7 bases from V and 2 bases from J, with 12 bases between. The CDR3 covers 14 residues. Germline V lookup: CDR1 LNHDA, CDR2 SQIVND (reference sequence). The CDR3 reads CASIEKRPYNEQFF. In DNA form, the CDR3 reads TGTGCCAGTATCGAGAAGCGGCCCTACAATGAGCAGTTCTTC.

The J gene is TRBJ2-7, the V gene TRBV6-5; TRBD1 is a possible D gene (6 bases). The CDR3 totals 15 residues. Germline V gene lookup returns CDR1 MNHEY and CDR2 SVGAGI. V lost 2 bases and J lost 2, with 13 bases in between. This chain's CDR3 is CASSYATGGTYEQYF. CDR3 nucleotide sequence: TGTGCCAGCAGTTACGCGACAGGTGGGACCTACGAGCAGTACTTC.

The rearrangement uses TRBV24-1 and TRBJ2-1; 12 bases are shared with TRBD2. Germline V CDR1 and CDR2: KGHDR, SFDVKD. The CDR3 is 17 residues long. J was trimmed by 5 bases and V by 5 bases; bases with no gene match: 9. The CDR3 region is CATSGPTSGGLNNEQFF. In nucleotides, the CDR3 is TGTGCCACCAGTGGTCCGACTAGCGGGGGCCTTAACAATGAGCAGTTCTTC.

The chain combines TRBV30 with TRBJ2-7; the match to TRBD1 covers 10 bases. Germline V gives CDR1 GTSNPN, CDR2 SVGIG (reference sequence). V lost 4 bases, J lost 5 bases, and 5 bases stayed unmatched. The CDR3 is made up of 13 amino acids. In nucleotides, the CDR3 is TGTGCCTGGAACCGAGACAGGGGGCACGAGCAGTACTTC. It is translated as CAWNRDRGHEQYF.